A single sample is the source of the 11 T cell receptor beta chains below, sequenced in a study of cytomegalovirus exposure and HLA in healthy donors. The PCR used 60 Vbeta and 13 Jbeta primers. TCRdb's table, derived via immunoSEQ multiplex PCR, lists solely in-frame clones and lacks some. This table has over 80,000 clones, 75% to 85% appearing once. The sample consisted of PBMCs. The origin of the receptors is a man aged 30-40 years in good health and CMV-seropositive.

The chain uses TRBV29-1 and TRBJ2-6; TRBD2 agrees at 11 bases. Germline CDR1 SQVTM, CDR2 ANQGSEA. This CDR3 has 16 residues. V shed 4 bases and J 2 bases; nucleotides not matched to a gene: 4. CDR3 in amino acids: CSVVLAGVPGANVLTF. CDR3 in DNA: TGCAGCGTTGTACTAGCGGGAGTACCTGGGGCCAACGTCCTGACTTTC.

The rearrangement uses TRBV11-2 and TRBJ1-3; D possibly corresponds to TRBD1 (6 bases). The V end lost 3 bases, the J end lost 2 bases, and 20 bases lay between the germline ends. CDR3 length: 18 amino acids. Germline V gene sequence: CDR1 SGHAT, CDR2 FQNNGV. The chain's CDR3 is CASSLRQASLSPGNTIYF. In nucleotides, the CDR3 is TGTGCCAGCAGCTTGAGACAGGCCTCACTCTCTCCTGGAAACACCATATATTTT.

This chain joins TRBV4-1 and TRBJ2-3; 7 bases map to TRBD2. The CDR3 contains 18 residues. From germline, CDR1 is MGHRA and CDR2 YSYEKL. The V and J ends lost 1 base and 3 bases, in that order; junction bases with no gene match: 13. CDR3 residues: CASSQVYRGGRATDTQYF. CDR3 coding DNA: TGCGCCAGCAGCCAAGTTTATCGGGGAGGGCGGGCGACAGATACGCAGTATTTT.

The chain carries TRBV9 and TRBJ2-5; 7 positions match TRBD2. The junction had 3 bases not matched to a gene; V was cut back by 2 bases and J by 5 bases. This CDR3 has 13 residues. Per the germline V gene, CDR1 is SGDLS and CDR2 is YYNGEE. The DNA for the CDR3 is TGTGCCAGCAGCGTGGTCGGGGGGGAGACCCAGTACTTC. Residues: CASSVVGGETQYF.

The chain has TRBV5-1 and TRBJ1-2; 7 bases line up with TRBD1. With 4 bases clipped from V and 4 bases from J, the junction kept 10 bases outside the gene matches. The germline V gene encodes CDR1 SGHRS and CDR2 YFSETQ. The length of the CDR3 is 15 residues. The CDR3 bases are TGCGCCAGCAGCGCCGGACAGGTGGATTCCTATGGCTACACCTTC. Protein product: CASSAGQVDSYGYTF.

To note about this clone: At one boundary the junction diverges from the germline segment, which might be a read error. The chain combines TRBV20-1 with TRBJ2-1, with TRBD2 identical over 7 bases. From germline, CDR1 is DFQATT and CDR2 SNEGSKA (reference sequence). This CDR3 contains 11 residues. The CDR3 loop is CSARASGISIF. Here the CDR3 DNA reads TGCAGTGCTAGAGCCAGCGGGATCTCTATCTTC.

This chain links TRBV4-1 with TRBJ2-1, with D tentatively TRBD2 (6 bases). The CDR3 sequence is 16 residues long. Germline V CDR1 and CDR2: MGHRA, YSYEKL. Trimming pared 4 bases from V and 0 bases from J, leaving 13 bases between. CDR3 nucleotide sequence: TGCGCCAGCAGCCCCTGGAGGCGGGGCTCCTACAATGAGCAGTTCTTC. It yields the protein CASSPWRRGSYNEQFF.

The V gene is TRBV13, the J gene TRBJ2-7; D gene uncertain. The CDR3 is 12 residues long. With 1 base removed from V and 3 bases from J, the gap between germline ends came to 4 bases. The germline CDR1 and CDR2 sequences are PRHDT and FYEKMQ (reference sequence). The chain's CDR3 is CASSLDGYEQYF. The CDR3 coding sequence is TGTGCCAGCAGCTTAGACGGCTACGAGCAGTACTTC.

The CDR3: CASRDYSGARYEQYF. DNA of the CDR3: TGTGCCAGCAGGGATTACTCTGGGGCCCGCTACGAGCAGTACTTC. The chain uses TRBV2 and TRBJ2-5; D is possibly TRBD1 (5 bases). The J call may be in error: the DNA end matches TRBJ2-7 better. The germline gives CDR1 SNHLY, CDR2 FYNNEI. The CDR3 loop spans 15 amino acids.

The chain links TRBV2 to TRBJ2-7, with 8 bases fitting TRBD1. The CDR3 has 15 residues. With V trimmed by 6 bases and J by 2 bases, 9 bases remained unmatched. Per the germline V gene, CDR1 is SNHLY and CDR2 is FYNNEI. The DNA of the CDR3 is TGTGCCAGCAGAGCCTCAGGGGGCCTGACCTACGAGCAGTACTTC. Translating gives CASRASGGLTYEQYF. The entire variable domain, with the rest obtained from reference TRBV2 and TRBJ2-7, is as follows: EPEVTQTPSHQVTQMGQEVILRCVPISNHLYFYWYRQILGQKVEFLVSFYNNEISEKSEIFDDQFSVERPDGSNFTLKIRSTKLEDSAMYFCASRASGGLTYEQYFGPGTRLTVT.

The chain carries TRBV2 and TRBJ2-2; weak D call: TRBD1 (5 bases). Germline V gene lookup returns CDR1 SNHLY and CDR2 FYNNEI. The V and J ends lost 6 bases and 3 bases respectively, with 8 bases between them. The CDR3 sequence is 13 residues long. In nucleotides, the CDR3 is TGTGCCAGCAGGACAGTGGACACCGGGGAGCTGTTTTTT. It is translated as CASRTVDTGELFF.